A single sample is the source of the 28 T cell receptor beta chains below, sequenced in a study of blood T cell repertoires in COVID-19. This table comes from immunoSEQ multiplex PCR, and its TCRdb copy is limited to in-frame clones, with some not included. The sample holds 250,000 to 300,000 clones, 84% seen once. Sequenced: PBMCs or T cells enriched from blood (not recorded which). These receptor sequences come from a man under 40 with acute COVID-19.

V and J are TRBV6-4 and TRBJ1-6; D is ambiguous. The CDR3 sequence is 11 residues long. Germline V gene sequence: CDR1 MRHNA, CDR2 SNTAGT. V dropped 6 bases and J dropped 10 bases, with 7 bases sitting between them. The CDR3 here is CASRSESPLHF. The CDR3 DNA is TGTGCCAGCAGGTCCGAGTCACCCCTCCACTTT.

The J gene is TRBJ2-2, the V gene TRBV6-2 or TRBV6-3, with D possibly being TRBD2 (6 bases). Trimming shortened V by 2 bases and J by 4 bases, and 17 bases separated the two germline ends. Germline V gives CDR1 MNHEY, CDR2 SVGEGT. The CDR3 totals 17 residues. Here the CDR3 reads CASSYLRAGLSTGELFF. The CDR3 DNA sequence: TGTGCCAGCAGTTACCTCCGGGCGGGGTTGAGCACCGGGGAGCTGTTTTTT.

The chain combines TRBV28 with TRBJ1-1; D uncertain. Trimming took 8 bases from V and 8 from J, leaving 15 bases between them. Germline CDR1 is MDHEN and CDR2 is SYDVKM. There are 12 residues in the CDR3. The CDR3 DNA follows: TGTGCCAGCCTTAATATGTTATTCGAAGCTTTCTTT. Translating it yields CASLNMLFEAFF.

V gene TRBV6-2 or TRBV6-3 combines with J gene TRBJ2-4; TRBD1 aligns across 10 bases. There are 15 residues in the CDR3. J lost 7 bases, V lost 2 bases, and 5 bases had no gene match. The V gene's germline CDR1 is MNHEY and CDR2 SVGEGT. The CDR3 loop is CASSYGTGVGNIQYF. The CDR3 coding sequence is TGTGCCAGCAGTTACGGGACAGGGGTAGGGAACATTCAGTACTTC.

This clone was picked up a small number of times. The chain combines TRBV3-1 (or the pseudogene TRBV3-2) with TRBJ1-2, with D maybe TRBD1 (6 bases). Trimming removed 4 bases at V and 7 bases at J, with 13 bases between. Germline CDR1 LGHDT, CDR2 YNNKEL (reference sequence). This CDR3 has 13 residues. The chain's CDR3 is CASSPTGGLGYTF. In DNA form, the CDR3 reads TGTGCCAGCAGCCCGACAGGCGGACTTGGCTACACCTTC.

The chain recombines TRBV25-1 with TRBJ2-2, with 8 bases matching TRBD1. Germline assignment: CDR1 MGHDK and CDR2 SYGVNS. CDR3 length equals 15 residues. The V gene end was trimmed by 7 bases and the J gene end by 7 bases; junction bases not matched to a gene: 11. CDR3 amino acids: CASTPRTGTNGELFF. The DNA of the CDR3 is TGTGCCAGCACACCTAGGACAGGGACAAACGGGGAGCTGTTTTTT.

Only a few counts were recorded for this clone. The J gene is TRBJ1-5, the V gene TRBV18, with D possibly matching TRBD1 (5 bases). The CDR3 covers 15 residues. Trimming stripped 3 bases from V and 5 bases from J, with 14 bases between. CDR1 and CDR2 (germline): KGHSH, LQKENI. The CDR3 here is CASSPPRGGDQPQHF. The CDR3 bases are TGTGCCAGCTCACCCCCCCGGGGGGGTGATCAGCCCCAGCATTTT.

This clone was recorded once. The chain employs TRBV5-6 and TRBJ2-1; 7 bases are shared with TRBD2. The J segment lost 4 bases and the V segment lost 4 bases, leaving 8 bases of the junction unmatched. The germline gives CDR1 SGHDT, CDR2 YYEEEE. The CDR3 runs 15 residues. The CDR3 DNA follows: TGTGCCAGCAGCATTCTAGCGGCATTTTACAATGAGCAGTTCTTC. It encodes CASSILAAFYNEQFF.

The genes are TRBV11-2 and TRBJ2-7; D uncertain. The CDR3 is 16 amino acids. Germline CDR1 SGHAT, CDR2 FQNNGV. The V gene lost 1 base and the J gene lost 3 bases, with 16 bases spanning the gap. The CDR3 nucleotides read TGTGCCAGCAGCTTAGGCCCACCTGGAGAGAACTACGAGCAGTACGTC. Translation gives CASSLGPPGENYEQYV.

This rearrangement joins TRBV24-1 to TRBJ2-4; the D gene is possibly TRBD1 (7 bases). V was shortened by 7 bases and J by 4 bases, with 10 bases between the two germline ends. The V gene's germline CDR1 is KGHDR and CDR2 SFDVKD. The CDR3 is 13 residues long. CDR3 protein: CATSPGGKNIQYF. Here the CDR3 DNA reads TGTGCCACCAGCCCAGGGGGGAAAAACATTCAGTACTTC.

The chain couples TRBV4-3 to TRBJ2-5; D possibly corresponds to TRBD2 (5 bases). The CDR3 length is 15 residues. The germline gives CDR1 LGHNA, CDR2 YSLEER. Trimming removed 0 bases at V and 6 bases at J, with 14 bases between. The CDR3 DNA reads as TGCGCCAGCAGCCAAGAGATCGGACTTAGGAAGACCCAGTACTTC. Its translation: CASSQEIGLRKTQYF.

V usage is TRBV2 and J usage is TRBJ1-2; a weak D match, TRBD1 (5 bases). The germline V and J ends were trimmed by 2 bases and 8 bases, with 9 bases remaining between them. The CDR3 extends over 12 amino acids. Germline V gene data show CDR1 as SNHLY and CDR2 as FYNNEI. CDR3 protein: CASSERGDGYTF. CDR3 DNA sequence: TGTGCCAGCAGTGAACGGGGGGACGGCTACACCTTC.

V gene TRBV3-1 (or the pseudogene TRBV3-2) combines with J gene TRBJ2-6, with D perhaps matching TRBD2 (6 bases). CDR3 size: 14 residues. V lost 8 bases, J lost 0 bases, and 8 bases lay in between. Per the germline V gene, CDR1 is LGHDT and CDR2 is YNNKEL (reference sequence). The CDR3 loop reads CASGGLSGANVLTF. CDR3 sequence (DNA): TGTGCCAGCGGGGGACTCTCTGGGGCCAACGTCCTGACTTTC.

This clone was seen just once. The J gene is TRBJ1-4, the V gene TRBV28; D gene uncertain. Germline CDR1 is MDHEN and CDR2 is SYDVKM. CDR3 length: 12 amino acids. V dropped 7 bases and J dropped 6 bases, with 9 bases sitting between them. CDR3 in DNA: TGTGCCAGCAACCTACCTGATGAAAAACTGTTTTTT. Protein: CASNLPDEKLFF.

This clone has a handful of counts. This chain joins TRBV21-1 and TRBJ1-6. TRBV21-1 counts as a pseudogene. This CDR3 is 15 amino acids long. The CDR3 DNA is TGTGCCAGCAGCGGGAGGGACACATATAATTCACCCCTCCACTTT. Its protein is CASSGRDTYNSPLHF.

The J gene is TRBJ2-7, the V gene TRBV3-1 (or the pseudogene TRBV3-2); possible D gene TRBD2, 6 bases. Trimming removed 9 bases at V and 5 bases at J, with 8 bases between. This CDR3 is built from 10 residues. Germline assignment: CDR1 LGHDT and CDR2 YNNKEL (reference sequence). CDR3 sequence (DNA): TGTGCCAGGCGGGGCAACGAGCAGTACGTC. It translates to CARRGNEQYV.

V and J are TRBV14 and TRBJ2-1, with 8 bases fitting TRBD2. The CDR3 contains 16 residues. Germline V gives CDR1 SGHDN, CDR2 FVKESK. Trimming cost V 1 base and J 6 bases; bases outside gene matches: 8. DNA of the CDR3: TGTGCCAGCAGCCAAGTGGGGTTAGCGGGAATCAATGAGCAGTTCTTC. It translates to CASSQVGLAGINEQFF.

As concerns this clone: One end of the junction varies from germline; a read error may be responsible. This CDR3 is also generated by other DNA sequences in the sample. The chain recombines TRBV18 with TRBJ2-2; 8 positions agree with TRBD2. This CDR3 has 14 amino acids. Looked up from germline, CDR1 is KGHSH and CDR2 is LQKENI. CDR3 sequence reads: CASSQGLDTGELFF. DNA of the CDR3: TGTGCCAGCTCACAGGGACTAGACACCGGGGAGCTATTTTTT.

This clone was seen a handful of times. The chain has TRBV6-5 and TRBJ2-2, with 9 bases matching TRBD1. V lost 8 bases and J lost 7; bases outside the gene matches: 8. This CDR3 contains 14 residues. Germline assignment: CDR1 MNHEY and CDR2 SVGAGI. The DNA for the CDR3 is TGTGCCAGCCGGACTACAGGGGGCCGCGGGGAGCTGTTTTTT. Translating gives CASRTTGGRGELFF.

The CDR3 DNA sequence: TGTGCCACTCAAAGGCTAGCGGGAGAAAGCAATGAGCAGTTCTTC. It yields the protein CATQRLAGESNEQFF. The chain recombines TRBV24-1 with TRBJ2-1; TRBD2 matches at 10 bases. V shed 10 bases, J shed 6 bases, and the junction held 11 bases outside the gene matches. CDR1 is KGHDR, CDR2 SFDVKD, per germline. This CDR3 is 15 amino acids long.

The CDR3 region is CASSYWGHGFSGNTIYF. The CDR3 bases are TGTGCCAGCAGTTACTGGGGACACGGATTCTCTGGAAACACCATATATTTT. This rearrangement joins TRBV6-2 or TRBV6-3 to TRBJ1-3; a possible D gene is TRBD1 (6 bases). Trimming removed 1 base at V and 0 bases at J, with 13 bases between. Per the germline V gene, CDR1 is MNHEY and CDR2 is SVGEGT. This CDR3 has 17 residues.

As DNA, the CDR3 is TGTGCCAGCAGTGTCAGCGGTCTTAGCAATCAGCCCCAGCATTTT. Protein: CASSVSGLSNQPQHF. This sequence joins TRBV28 and TRBJ1-5; no firm D call. This CDR3 is built from 15 residues. The germline V and J ends were trimmed by 5 bases and 0 bases, with 11 bases remaining between them. The V gene's germline CDR1 is MDHEN and CDR2 SYDVKM.

V gene TRBV2 combines with J gene TRBJ1-1, with D uncertain. V lost 6 bases, J lost 1 base, and 12 bases lay in between. The CDR3 loop spans 14 amino acids. Per germline, CDR1 SNHLY and CDR2 FYNNEI. As DNA, the CDR3 is TGTGCCAGCAGACTACGGGAGCGGAACACTGAAGCTTTCTTT. Translating gives CASRLRERNTEAFF.

The CDR3 protein is CASAPGQRRNEQFF. The CDR3 DNA is TGTGCCAGCGCCCCGGGACAGCGTCGGAATGAGCAGTTCTTC. The chain employs TRBV19 and TRBJ2-1, with 7 positions matching TRBD1. CDR1 is LNHDA, CDR2 SQIVND, per germline (reference sequence). This CDR3 comprises 14 residues. V lost 9 bases to trimming and J lost 7 bases; unmatched junction nucleotides: 12.

V and J are TRBV18 and TRBJ2-1; 11 bases match TRBD2. Unmatched junction bases numbered 5, after V lost 4 bases and J lost 0 bases. CDR1 is KGHSH and CDR2 is LQKENI in the germline V gene. The CDR3 spans 17 residues. The CDR3 spells CASSLRLAGSSYNEQFF. CDR3 sequence (DNA): TGTGCCAGCTCACTGCGACTAGCGGGGAGCTCCTACAATGAGCAGTTCTTC.

This chain links TRBV28 with TRBJ1-1, with D possibly matching TRBD1 (6 bases). Trimming took 5 bases from V and 0 from J, leaving 13 bases between them. The CDR3 runs 15 residues. Germline V gene lookup returns CDR1 MDHEN and CDR2 SYDVKM. The CDR3, as DNA: TGTGCCAGCAGTGAGACCGGGACAATGAACACTGAAGCTTTCTTT. Protein: CASSETGTMNTEAFF.

The chain uses TRBV19 and TRBJ1-2; 12 bases align to TRBD1. There are 16 residues in the CDR3. Trimming removed 5 bases from V and 4 bases from J; junction bases left unmatched: 8. The germline CDR1 and CDR2 sequences are LNHDA and SQIVND (reference sequence). The CDR3 DNA reads as TGTGCCAGTAGTGCGAGCGGGACAGGGGGCAGCTATGGCTACACCTTC. This codes for CASSASGTGGSYGYTF.

The chain has TRBV9 and TRBJ1-5; TRBD1 is a possible D gene (5 bases). The V and J ends lost 3 bases and 3 bases respectively, with 10 bases between them. Per germline, CDR1 SGDLS and CDR2 YYNGEE. The CDR3 runs 14 residues. Here the CDR3 reads CASSATTDNQPQHF. In nucleotides, the CDR3 is TGTGCCAGCAGCGCAACGACAGACAATCAGCCCCAGCATTTT.